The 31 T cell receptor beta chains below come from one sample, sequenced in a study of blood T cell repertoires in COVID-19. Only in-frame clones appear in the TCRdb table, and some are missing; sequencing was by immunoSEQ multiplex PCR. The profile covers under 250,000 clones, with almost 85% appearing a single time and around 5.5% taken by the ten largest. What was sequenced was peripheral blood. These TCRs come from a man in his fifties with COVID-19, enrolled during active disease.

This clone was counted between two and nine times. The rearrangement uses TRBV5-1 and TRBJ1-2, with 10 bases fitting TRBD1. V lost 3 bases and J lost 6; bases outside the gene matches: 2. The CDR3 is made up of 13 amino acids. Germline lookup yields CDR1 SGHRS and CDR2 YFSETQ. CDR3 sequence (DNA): TGCGCCAGCAGCTATGGGACAGGGGATGGCTACACCTTC. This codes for CASSYGTGDGYTF.

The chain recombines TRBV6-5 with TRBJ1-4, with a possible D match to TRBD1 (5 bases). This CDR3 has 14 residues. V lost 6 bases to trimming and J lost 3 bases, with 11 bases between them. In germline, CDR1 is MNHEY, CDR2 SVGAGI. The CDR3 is CASRRDSANEKLFF. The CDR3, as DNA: TGTGCCAGCAGGCGGGACTCAGCTAATGAAAAACTGTTTTTT.

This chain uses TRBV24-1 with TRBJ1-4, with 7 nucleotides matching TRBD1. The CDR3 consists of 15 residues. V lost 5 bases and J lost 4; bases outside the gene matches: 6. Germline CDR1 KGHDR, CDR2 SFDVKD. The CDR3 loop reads CATSAKGQFNEKLFF. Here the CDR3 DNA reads TGTGCCACCAGTGCTAAGGGACAGTTTAATGAAAAACTGTTTTTT.

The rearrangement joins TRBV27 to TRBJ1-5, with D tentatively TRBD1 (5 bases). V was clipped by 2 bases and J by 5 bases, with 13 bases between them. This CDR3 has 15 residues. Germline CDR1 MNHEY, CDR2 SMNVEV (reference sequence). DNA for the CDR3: TGTGCCAGCAGTTTAGGAGCGTGGGGGGATCAGCCCCAGCATTTT. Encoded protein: CASSLGAWGDQPQHF.

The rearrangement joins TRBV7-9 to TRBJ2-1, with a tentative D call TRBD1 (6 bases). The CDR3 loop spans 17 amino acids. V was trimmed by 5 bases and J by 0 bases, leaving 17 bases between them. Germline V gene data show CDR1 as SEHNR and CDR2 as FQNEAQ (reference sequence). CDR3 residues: CASSPRDNRRSYNEQFF. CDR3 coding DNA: TGTGCCAGCAGCCCCCGGGACAACCGTCGCTCCTACAATGAGCAGTTCTTC.

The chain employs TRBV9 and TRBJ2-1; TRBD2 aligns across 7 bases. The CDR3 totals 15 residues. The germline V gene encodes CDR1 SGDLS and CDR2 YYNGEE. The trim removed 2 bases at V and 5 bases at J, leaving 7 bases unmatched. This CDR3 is CASSVMGDYHNEQFF. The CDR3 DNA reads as TGTGCCAGCAGCGTCATGGGGGACTACCACAATGAGCAGTTCTTC.

CDR3 region: CASSRISGGGTDTQYF. In DNA form, the CDR3 reads TGCGCCAGCAGCCGGATAAGCGGGGGTGGCACAGATACGCAGTATTTT. This chain uses TRBV5-1 with TRBJ2-3; 8 bases are shared with TRBD2. The CDR3 is 16 amino acids. Germline-derived CDR1 and CDR2 are SGHRS and YFSETQ. J was trimmed by 1 base and V by 4 bases; bases with no gene match: 8. Together with reference TRBV5-1 and TRBJ2-3, the CDR3 gives the full variable domain: KAGVTQTPRYLIKTRGQQVTLSCSPISGHRSVSWYQQTPGQGLQFLFEYFSETQRNKGNFPGRFSGRQFSNSRSEMNVSTLELGDSALYLCASSRISGGGTDTQYFGPGTRLTVL.

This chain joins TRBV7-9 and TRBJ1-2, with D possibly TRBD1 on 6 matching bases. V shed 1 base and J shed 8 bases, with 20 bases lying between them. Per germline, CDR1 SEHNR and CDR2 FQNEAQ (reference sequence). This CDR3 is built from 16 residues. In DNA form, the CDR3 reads TGTGCCAGCAGCTTAGGCGCCGGGGCAGGGGTTGGAGGCTACACCTTC. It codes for CASSLGAGAGVGGYTF. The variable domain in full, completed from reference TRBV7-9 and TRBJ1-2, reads DTGVSQNPRHKITKRGQNVTFRCDPISEHNRLYWYRQTLGQGPEFLTYFQNEAQLEKSRLLSDRFSAERPKGSFSTLEIQRTEQGDSAMYLCASSLGAGAGVGGYTFGSGTRLTVV.

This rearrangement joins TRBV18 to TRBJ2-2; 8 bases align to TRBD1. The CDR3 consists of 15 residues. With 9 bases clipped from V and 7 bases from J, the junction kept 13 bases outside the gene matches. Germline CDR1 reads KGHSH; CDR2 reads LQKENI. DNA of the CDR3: TGTGCCAGTTCATCCGGACAGGGATCATTCGGGGAGCTGTTTTTT. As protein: CASSSGQGSFGELFF.

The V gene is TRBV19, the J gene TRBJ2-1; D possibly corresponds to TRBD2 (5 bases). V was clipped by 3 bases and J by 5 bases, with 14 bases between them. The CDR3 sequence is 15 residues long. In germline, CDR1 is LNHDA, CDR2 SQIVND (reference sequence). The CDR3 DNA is TGTGCCAGTAGTATTGTGGCTAGCTTTCACAATGAGCAGTTCTTC. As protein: CASSIVASFHNEQFF.

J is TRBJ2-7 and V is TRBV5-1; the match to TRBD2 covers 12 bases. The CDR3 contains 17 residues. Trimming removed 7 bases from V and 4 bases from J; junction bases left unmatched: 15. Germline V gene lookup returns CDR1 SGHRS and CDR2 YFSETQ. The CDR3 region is CASGTGALAGGRYEQYF. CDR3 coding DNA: TGCGCCAGCGGGACAGGGGCTCTAGCGGGGGGGCGGTACGAGCAGTACTTC.

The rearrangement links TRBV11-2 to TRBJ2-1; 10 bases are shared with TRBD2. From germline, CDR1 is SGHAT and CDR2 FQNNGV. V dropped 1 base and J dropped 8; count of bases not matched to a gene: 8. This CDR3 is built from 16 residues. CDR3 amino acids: CASSLGGSGGSDEQFF. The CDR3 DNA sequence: TGTGCCAGCAGCTTAGGAGGTAGCGGGGGGTCCGATGAGCAGTTCTTC.

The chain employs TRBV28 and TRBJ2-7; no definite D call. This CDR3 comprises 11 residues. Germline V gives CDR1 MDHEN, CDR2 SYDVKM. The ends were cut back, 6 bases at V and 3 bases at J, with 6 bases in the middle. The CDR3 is CASSRSYEQYF. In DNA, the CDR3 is TGTGCCAGCAGCCGGAGCTACGAGCAGTACTTC.

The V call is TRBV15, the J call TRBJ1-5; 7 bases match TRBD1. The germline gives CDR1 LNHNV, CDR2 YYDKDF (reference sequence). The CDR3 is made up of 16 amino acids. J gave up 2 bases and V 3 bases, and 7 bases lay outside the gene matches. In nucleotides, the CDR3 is TGTGCCACCAGCAGGGTGCGACAGGGCGGCAATCAGCCCCAGCATTTT. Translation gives CATSRVRQGGNQPQHF.

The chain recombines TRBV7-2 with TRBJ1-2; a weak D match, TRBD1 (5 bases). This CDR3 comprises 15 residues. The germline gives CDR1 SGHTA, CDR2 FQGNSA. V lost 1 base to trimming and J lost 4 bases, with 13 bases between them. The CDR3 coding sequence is TGTGCCAGCAGCTTAGGTCAGGGCAGAGGCTATGGCTACACCTTC. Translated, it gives CASSLGQGRGYGYTF.

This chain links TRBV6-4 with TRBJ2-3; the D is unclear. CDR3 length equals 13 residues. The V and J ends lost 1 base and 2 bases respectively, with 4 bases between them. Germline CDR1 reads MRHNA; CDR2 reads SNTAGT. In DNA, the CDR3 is TGTGCCAGCAGTGACTTTAACACAGATACGCAGTATTTT. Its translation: CASSDFNTDTQYF.

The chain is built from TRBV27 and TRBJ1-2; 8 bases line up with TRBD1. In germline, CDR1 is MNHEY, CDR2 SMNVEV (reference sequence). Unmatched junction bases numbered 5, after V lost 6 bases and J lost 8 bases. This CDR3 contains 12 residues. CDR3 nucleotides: TGTGCCAGCAGACCAGGACAGGGCGGCTACACCTTC. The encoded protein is CASRPGQGGYTF.

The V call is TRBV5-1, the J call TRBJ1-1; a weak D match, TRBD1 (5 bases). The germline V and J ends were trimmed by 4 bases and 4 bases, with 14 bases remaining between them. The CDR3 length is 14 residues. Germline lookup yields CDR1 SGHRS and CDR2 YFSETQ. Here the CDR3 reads CASSEASGPTEAFF. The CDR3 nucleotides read TGCGCCAGCAGCGAAGCTTCAGGGCCCACTGAAGCTTTCTTT.

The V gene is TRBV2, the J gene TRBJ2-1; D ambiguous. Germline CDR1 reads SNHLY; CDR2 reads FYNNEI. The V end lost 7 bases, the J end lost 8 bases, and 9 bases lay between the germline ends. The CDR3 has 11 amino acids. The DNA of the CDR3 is TGTGCCAGCACCCCGCGTGATGAGCAGTTCTTC. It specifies CASTPRDEQFF.

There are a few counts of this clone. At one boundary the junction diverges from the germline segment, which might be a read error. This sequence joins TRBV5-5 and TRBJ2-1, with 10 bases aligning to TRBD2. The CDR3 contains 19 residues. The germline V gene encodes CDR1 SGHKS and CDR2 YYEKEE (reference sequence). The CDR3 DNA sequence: TGTGCCAGCAGCTTGGAACGCGGATGGTACGCGGGACTAGCGCTAAACCGCGTCTTC. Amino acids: CASSLERGWYAGLALNRVF.

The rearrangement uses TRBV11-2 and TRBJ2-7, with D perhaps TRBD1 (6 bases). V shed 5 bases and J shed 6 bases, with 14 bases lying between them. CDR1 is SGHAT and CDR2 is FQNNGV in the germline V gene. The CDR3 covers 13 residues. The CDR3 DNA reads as TGTGCCAGCAGCAGCCACAGGGTTTCCGAGCAGTACTTC. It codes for CASSSHRVSEQYF.

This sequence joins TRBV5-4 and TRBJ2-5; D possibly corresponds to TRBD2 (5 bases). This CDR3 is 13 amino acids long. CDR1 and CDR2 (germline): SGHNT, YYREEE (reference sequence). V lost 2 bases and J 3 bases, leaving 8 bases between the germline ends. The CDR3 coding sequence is TGTGCCAGCAGCTTCCTCGGGGAAGAGACCCAGTACTTC. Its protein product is CASSFLGEETQYF.

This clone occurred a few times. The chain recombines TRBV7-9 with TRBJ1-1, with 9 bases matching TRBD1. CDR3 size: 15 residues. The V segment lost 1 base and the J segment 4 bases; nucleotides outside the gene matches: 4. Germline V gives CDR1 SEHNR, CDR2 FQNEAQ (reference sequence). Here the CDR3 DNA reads TGTGCCAGCAGCTTAGGGACAGGGGCGGTCACTGAAGCTTTCTTT. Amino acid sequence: CASSLGTGAVTEAFF.

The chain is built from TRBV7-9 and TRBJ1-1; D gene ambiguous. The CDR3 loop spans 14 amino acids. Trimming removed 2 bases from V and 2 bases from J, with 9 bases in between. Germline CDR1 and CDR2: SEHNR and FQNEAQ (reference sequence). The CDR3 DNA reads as TGTGCCAGCAGCTTACCCGTGGCTAACACTGAAGCTTTCTTT. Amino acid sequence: CASSLPVANTEAFF.

This CDR3 is CASRRRESAAISGNTIYF. The CDR3 DNA is TGTGCCAGTAGGAGACGTGAGAGCGCTGCTATCTCTGGAAACACCATATATTTT. This chain uses TRBV19 with TRBJ1-3; unclear D gene. Trimming removed 6 bases from V and 0 bases from J, with 21 bases in between. The CDR3 totals 18 residues. Looked up from germline, CDR1 is LNHDA and CDR2 is SQIVND (reference sequence).

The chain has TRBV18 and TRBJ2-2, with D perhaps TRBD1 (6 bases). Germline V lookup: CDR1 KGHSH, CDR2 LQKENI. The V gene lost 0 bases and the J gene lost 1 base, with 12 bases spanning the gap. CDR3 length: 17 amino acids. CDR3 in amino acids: CASSPPRGTQNTGELFF. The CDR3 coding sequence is TGTGCCAGCTCACCACCGAGGGGGACCCAGAACACCGGGGAGCTGTTTTTT.

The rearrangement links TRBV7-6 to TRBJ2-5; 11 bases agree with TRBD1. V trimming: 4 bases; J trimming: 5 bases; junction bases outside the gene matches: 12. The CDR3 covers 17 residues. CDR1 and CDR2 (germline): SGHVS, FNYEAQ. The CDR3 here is CASSSSSGQGAWETQYF. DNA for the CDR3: TGTGCCAGCAGCTCCTCCTCCGGACAGGGGGCTTGGGAGACCCAGTACTTC. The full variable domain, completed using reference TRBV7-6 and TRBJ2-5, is GAGVSQSPRYKVTKRGQDVALRCDPISGHVSLYWYRQALGQGPEFLTYFNYEAQQDKSGLPNDRFSAERPEGSISTLTIQRTEQRDSAMYRCASSSSSGQGAWETQYFGPGTRLLVL.

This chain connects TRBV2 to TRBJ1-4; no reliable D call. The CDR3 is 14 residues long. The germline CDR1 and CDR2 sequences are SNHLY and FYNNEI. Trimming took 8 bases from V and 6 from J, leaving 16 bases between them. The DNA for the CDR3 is TGTGCCAGCGAGCTGGAGGTTACAGATGAAAAACTGTTTTTT. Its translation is CASELEVTDEKLFF.

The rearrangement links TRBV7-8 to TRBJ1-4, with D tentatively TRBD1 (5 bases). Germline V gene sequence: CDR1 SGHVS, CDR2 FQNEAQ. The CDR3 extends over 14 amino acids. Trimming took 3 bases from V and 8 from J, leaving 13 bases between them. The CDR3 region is CASSLGGLREKLFF. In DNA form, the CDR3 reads TGTGCCAGCAGCTTGGGGGGGTTGAGGGAAAAACTGTTTTTT.

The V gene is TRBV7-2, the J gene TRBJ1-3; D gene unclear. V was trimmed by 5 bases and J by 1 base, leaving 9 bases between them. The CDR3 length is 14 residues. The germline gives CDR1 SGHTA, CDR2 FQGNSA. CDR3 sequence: CASSPLPSGNTIYF. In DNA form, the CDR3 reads TGTGCCAGCAGCCCGCTACCTTCTGGAAACACCATATATTTT. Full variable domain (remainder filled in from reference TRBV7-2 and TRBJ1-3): GAGVSQSPSNKVTEKGKDVELRCDPISGHTALYWYRQSLGQGLEFLIYFQGNSAPDKSGLPSDRFSAERTGGSVSTLTIQRTQQEDSAVYLCASSPLPSGNTIYFGEGSWLTVV.

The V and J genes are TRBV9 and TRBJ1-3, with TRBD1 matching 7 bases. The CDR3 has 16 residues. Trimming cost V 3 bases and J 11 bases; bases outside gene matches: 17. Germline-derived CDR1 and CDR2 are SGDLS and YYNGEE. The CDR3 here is CASSATAGTAGEAIYF. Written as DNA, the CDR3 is TGTGCCAGCAGCGCCACCGCCGGGACAGCCGGAGAGGCCATATATTTT.